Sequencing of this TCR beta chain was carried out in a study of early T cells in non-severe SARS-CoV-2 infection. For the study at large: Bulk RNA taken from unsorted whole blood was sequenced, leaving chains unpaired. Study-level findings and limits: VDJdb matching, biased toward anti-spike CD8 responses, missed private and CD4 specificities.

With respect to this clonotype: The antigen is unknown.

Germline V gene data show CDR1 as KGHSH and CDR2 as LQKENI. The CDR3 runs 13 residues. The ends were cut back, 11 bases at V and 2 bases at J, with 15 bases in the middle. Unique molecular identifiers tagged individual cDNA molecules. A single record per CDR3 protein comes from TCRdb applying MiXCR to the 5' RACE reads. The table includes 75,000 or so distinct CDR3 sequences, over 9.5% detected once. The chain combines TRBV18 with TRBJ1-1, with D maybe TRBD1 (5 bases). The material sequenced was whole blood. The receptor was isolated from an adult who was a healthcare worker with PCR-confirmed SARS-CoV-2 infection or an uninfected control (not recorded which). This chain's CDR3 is CAGRGQGNTEAFF. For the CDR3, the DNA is TGTGCCGGGCGAGGGCAGGGTAACACTGAAGCTTTCTTT.